Here is one TCR beta chain with its context. These data originate in a study of early T cells in non-severe SARS-CoV-2 infection. Study summary: Sequenced bulk RNA came from whole blood that was unsorted, and chains were unpaired.

From the 5' RACE reads, TCRdb called clonotypes with MiXCR, one entry per CDR3 protein. The sample lists 35,000 to 45,000 distinct CDR3 sequences; roughly 6.8% were seen once. Germline CDR1 is SGHTA and CDR2 is FQGNSA. Trimming cost V 1 base and J 2 bases, with 8 bases left between them. The CDR3 is made up of 15 amino acids. The receptor comes from an adult who was a healthcare worker with PCR-confirmed SARS-CoV-2 infection or an uninfected control (not recorded which). Sequencing used whole blood, obtained at baseline. The chain employs TRBV7-2 and TRBJ1-4, with D possibly being TRBD1 (5 bases). The CDR3 loop is CASSLVAGTNEKLFF. The CDR3 nucleotides read TGTGCCAGCAGCTTAGTGGCAGGGACTAATGAAAAACTGTTTTTT.